The present T cell receptor beta chain was sequenced within a study of regulatory T cells in long-lasting Graves disease (dated by TCRdb to about 2021). Regarding the study in general: Persistent Graves' disease was defined as antithyroid drug treatment for over 5 years with persistently positive TSH receptor autoantibodies. Peripheral blood TCR sequencing and RNA sequencing compared persistent Graves' disease patients with newly diagnosed Graves' disease patients. The study was registered as a clinical trial and conducted in China. A total of roughly 35 samples underwent TCR sequencing: around 13 from persistent and around 20 from newly diagnosed Graves' disease patients. On average, persistent Graves' disease patients in the clinical cohort had been on antithyroid drugs for approximately 10 years.

Libraries were made using multiplex PCR. The reads were generated on an Illumina HiSeq 4000. TCR beta libraries were built with iRepertoire HTBI primers and Arm-PCR amplification of CDR3 regions. Before sequencing, the PCR products underwent gel purification. The paper's processing steps were these. Across samples, about 63 TRBV and 13 to 15 TRBJ segments were identified and used for gene usage analysis of CDR3 amino acid clonotypes. Filtered high-quality paired reads were merged into contigs using COPE and FqMerger. BLAST was used to align contigs to IMGT TRBV, TRBD and TRBJ reference genes, and CDR3 was defined according to IMGT. Clonotypes above 0.1% frequency were classified as highly expanded clones. Shannon entropy was used to measure repertoire diversity, and the Gini coefficient was used to measure V-J evenness. A clonotype found in more than one individual was treated as public. TCRdb applied fastp at Q25 and MiXCR to the public reads, then kept only in-frame beta chains. Rows matching on CDR3 protein sequence are summarized as one entry with the most common DNA and genes. TCRdb, rather than the study authors, made the V and J calls. Here the sample has about 450,000 distinct CDR3 sequences; 23% occur a single time. Roughly 26% of the sample is in the top ten clones.

Results and caveats for the whole study, not just this receptor: Lower TCR Shannon entropy and fewer highly expanded clones were observed in persistent Graves' disease patients than in newly diagnosed patients, which suggested clonal expansion. Sequencing and analysis were restricted to the TCR beta chain. TRBV28, TRBJ1-2 and TRBJ2-5 were preferentially used in persistent disease, while TRBV20-1 and TRBJ2-1 were favored in newly diagnosed disease. As a limitation, the authors acknowledged that the small sample size may reduce accuracy. Persistent patients shared more public clonotypes among themselves (around 2,700) than newly diagnosed patients did (over 900). Peripheral blood alone was examined, since thyroid tissue, which constituted the primary lesion, could not be accessed.

V loses 4 bases, J loses 1 base, and the germline ends lie 17 bases apart. Per the germline V gene, MNHGY is the CDR1 and SVAAGI is the CDR2. The CDR3 goes from the cysteine to the phenylalanine over 17 residues. Just CDR3 DNA is preserved here, 51 bases in frame from base 1. In the case of this clonotype: Which antigen it targets is not known. No base-level quality is on record; no much larger clone is a single base apart.

What this sample's time point label stands for: persistent/refractory GD, antithyroid drugs over 5 years with positive TRAb. For both TCR sequencing and RNA sequencing, RNA was extracted from PBMCs in TRIzol. The diagnosis of Graves' disease followed American Thyroid Association guidelines. Patients were recruited from an endocrinology department in Xi'an, China. Each patient gave approximately 10 milliliters of peripheral blood, collected in an EDTA anticoagulant tube. Ficoll Paque Plus density gradient separation was used to isolate PBMCs, and no additional T cell sorting was done. An Agilent 2100 Bioanalyzer and agarose gel were used to assess RNA quality, and a NanoDrop 2000 was used to measure RNA concentration.

The clonotype comes from a female donor with Graves disease. The sequencing used peripheral blood mononuclear cells (PBMCs), collected when the disease was refractory, from a patient treated with antithyroid drugs. The V and J genes are TRBV6-9 and TRBJ1-3, with the identity of the D gene unclear. The CDR3 protein sequence reads: CASSFGPLMTSGNTIYF. In nucleotides, the sequence is TGTGCCAGCAGTTTCGGACCGCTAATGACTTCTGGAAACACCATATATTTT.